This T cell receptor (beta chain) emerged from a study of blood T cell repertoires in COVID-19. Whole-study context: Donors in the United States, Italy and Spain gave samples during acute or convalescent COVID-19. Nucleic acid was either cDNA or gDNA, and it came from T cells, B-cell-depleted T cells, or PBMCs.

CDR1 is MNHEY, CDR2 SMNVEV, per germline (reference sequence). Trimming stripped 5 bases from V and 10 bases from J, with 18 bases between. The CDR3 is 15 residues long. As processed by the authors: It was from reference gene primer amplification that nucleated cell counts were estimated. Measured with immunoSEQ multiplex PCR; TCRdb has only the in-frame clones, and not every one. V, J and clone size were drawn from that table, and D and trimming were deduced from the DNA. Among 70,000 to 75,000 clones listed, around 90% were seen once. The sample holds many counts of this clone. The sequence derives from a human donor in a cohort sampled during active COVID-19. The specimen sequenced was peripheral blood. The V and J genes are TRBV27 and TRBJ1-6, with D hard to call. The CDR3 region is CASSQTTGIASPLHF. The CDR3 DNA sequence: TGTGCCAGCAGTCAGACGACGGGAATTGCGTCACCCCTCCACTTT.